The 11 T cell receptor beta chains below come from one sample, sequenced in a study of T cells in Graves' hyperthyroidism and ophthalmopathy. RNA transcripts served as the template for amplifying TCR beta CDR3 regions. The HTBI set primed first-round TCR CDR3 RT-PCR. TCRdb ran MiXCR on the multiplex PCR reads and lists one entry per CDR3 protein. The sample has 300,000 to 350,000 distinct CDR3 sequences, about a sixth seen once. Sequenced input: blood. All receptors derive from a woman aged 40 to 55 with Graves' ophthalmopathy.

The chain recombines TRBV13 with TRBJ2-7; TRBD2 agrees at 9 bases. Trimming cost V 4 bases and J 2 bases; bases outside gene matches: 6. Germline lookup yields CDR1 PRHDT and CDR2 FYEKMQ (reference sequence). This CDR3 contains 15 residues. The CDR3 spells CASSSRLAVAYEQYF. DNA of the CDR3: TGTGCCAGCAGCTCCCGACTAGCGGTCGCCTACGAGCAGTACTTC.

The V gene is TRBV24-1, the J gene TRBJ2-5; tentatively, D is TRBD1 or TRBD2 (5 bases each). Trimming cost V 10 bases and J 2 bases, with 16 bases left between them. This CDR3 spans 14 amino acids. Germline V gene data show CDR1 as KGHDR and CDR2 as SFDVKD. The CDR3 nucleotides read TGTGCCACTCGACGAGGTGGGGGACAAGAGACCCAGTACTTC. Translation: CATRRGGGQETQYF.

The chain recombines TRBV28 with TRBJ1-2; 9 bases are a match to TRBD1. The CDR3 contains 13 residues. With 5 bases clipped from V and 8 bases from J, the junction kept 6 bases outside the gene matches. CDR1 is MDHEN, CDR2 SYDVKM, per germline. CDR3 protein: CASSPTGGKGYTF. The CDR3 nucleotides read TGTGCCAGCAGTCCGACAGGGGGAAAAGGCTACACCTTC.

The CDR3 sequence is CASSRDTGRGYTF. The CDR3 coding sequence is TGTGCCAGCAGTCGCGACACCGGTCGAGGCTACACCTTC. The V call is TRBV27, the J call TRBJ1-2; D uncertain. The CDR3 length is 13 residues. Germline V gene sequence: CDR1 MNHEY, CDR2 SMNVEV (reference sequence). V was shortened by 5 bases and J by 8 bases, with 15 bases between the two germline ends.

At least ten counts were recorded for this clonotype. This chain connects TRBV12-5 to TRBJ2-7; weak D call: TRBD2 (5 bases). This CDR3 has 16 residues. V lost 2 bases and J 5 bases, leaving 19 bases between the germline ends. CDR1 and CDR2 (germline): LGHNT, FRNRAP. The CDR3: CASGLKLGSTTDEQYF. CDR3 bases: TGTGCTAGTGGTTTGAAACTAGGATCGACTACTGACGAGCAGTACTTC.

This clonotype was seen many times. The chain joins TRBV6-1 to TRBJ1-2; D is uncertain. V lost 7 bases, J lost 4 bases, and 13 bases lay in between. Germline V gives CDR1 MNHNS, CDR2 SASEGT. This CDR3 has 13 residues. The CDR3: CASTPHNSYGYTF. Written as DNA, the CDR3 is TGTGCCAGCACCCCACACAATAGCTATGGCTACACCTTC.

This clonotype came up many times. V is TRBV3-1 and J is TRBJ1-5; D unclear. The CDR3 has 15 residues. Germline V gene data show CDR1 as LGHDT and CDR2 as YNNKEL (reference sequence). The germline V and J ends were trimmed by 1 base and 0 bases, with 7 bases remaining between them. The CDR3 sequence is CASSQGQYSNQPQHF. Here the CDR3 DNA reads TGTGCCAGCAGCCAAGGACAATATAGCAATCAGCCCCAGCATTTT. The entire variable domain, with the rest obtained from reference TRBV3-1 and TRBJ1-5, is as follows: DTAVSQTPKYLVTQMGNDKSIKCEQNLGHDTMYWYKQDSKKFLKIMFSYNNKELIINETVPNRFSPKSPDKAHLNLHINSLELGDSAVYFCASSQGQYSNQPQHFGDGTRLSIL.

This clonotype occurred a few times. The chain recombines TRBV11-2 with TRBJ2-7; the D is unclear. V gave up 3 bases and J gave up 3 bases, with 15 bases separating them. The CDR3 length is 15 residues. Germline V gene lookup returns CDR1 SGHAT and CDR2 FQNNGV. The CDR3 loop reads CASSFFLGRNYEQYF. CDR3 in DNA: TGTGCCAGCAGCTTTTTTTTGGGCAGGAACTACGAGCAGTACTTC.

In this sample, this clonotype turned up many times. The rearrangement joins TRBV20-1 to TRBJ1-5; TRBD1 agrees at 7 bases. Germline V CDR1 and CDR2: DFQATT, SNEGSKA (reference sequence). V lost 6 bases to trimming and J lost 5 bases; unmatched junction nucleotides: 13. The CDR3 is 15 amino acids. The CDR3 protein is CSAVNRGEGYQPQHF. Here the CDR3 DNA reads TGCAGTGCCGTTAACAGGGGAGAAGGATATCAGCCCCAGCATTTT.

This chain uses TRBV11-1 with TRBJ2-2; 7 bases fit TRBD1. Per the germline V gene, CDR1 is SGHAT and CDR2 is FQDESV (reference sequence). The CDR3 sequence is 18 residues long. V was pared by 6 bases and J by 2 bases, with 15 bases of the junction left unmatched. This chain's CDR3 is CASRPRAPEGGNTGELFF. CDR3 sequence (DNA): TGTGCCAGCAGACCCAGGGCCCCCGAAGGGGGCAACACCGGGGAGCTGTTTTTT.

This clonotype was recorded at least ten times. The V call is TRBV11-1, the J call TRBJ2-7, with 8 bases lining up with TRBD2. Germline V gene lookup returns CDR1 SGHAT and CDR2 FQDESV (reference sequence). The V gene end was trimmed by 1 base and the J gene end by 2 bases; junction bases not matched to a gene: 4. This CDR3 has 15 residues. CDR3 sequence (DNA): TGTGCCAGCAGCTTAGGGGCGGGAGGAACCTACGAGCAGTACTTC. This translates into CASSLGAGGTYEQYF.